The T cell receptor (beta chain) under discussion was sequenced for a study of T cells in tumors after PD-1 blockade (dated by TCRdb to about 2019). Looking at the study overall: Exclusion criteria were prior checkpoint blockade, use of systemic immunosuppressants, or recent radiotherapy or other anti-cancer therapy within 4 weeks. Pembrolizumab 200 mg every 3 weeks or cemiplimab 350 mg every 2 weeks was administered to patients. Some patients also continued taking vismodegib 150 mg daily during anti-PD-1 treatment. Peripheral blood samples averaged approximately 100,000 TCR templates (range roughly 24,679-257,772) and 37,000 or so unique clonotypes. Paired single-cell RNA and TCR sequencing was performed on site-matched tumors from BCC or SCC patients before and after anti-PD-1 therapy. Bulk TCR sequencing was performed on fewer than 13 peripheral blood samples from about five patients to compare blood and tumor clonotypes. Clinical response was assessed using RECIST version 1.1. Study-wide conclusions, independent of this receptor: About 41% of tumor TCR clonotypes were found in blood, and some novel exhausted tumor clones appeared in pre-treatment blood, suggesting peripheral recruitment. The source of novel T cell clones was not identified, and lymphoid organs or rare unexpanded clones within the tumor or the tumor periphery could be included among the possible sources.

The immunoSEQ platform was used to carry out deep TCRbeta sequencing. On the study's bioinformatics: For further analysis, only productive rearrangements were exported from the immunoSEQ Analyzer. T cell phenotypes were assigned to bulk TCRbeta clonotypes by matching to single-cell RNA+TCR-seq clones sharing the same TCRbeta sequence. Clone enrichment in tumor was computed as tumor frequency divided by PBMC frequency from bulk TCR sequencing. GLIPH was used to group TCRs into specificity groups, clusters of distinct TCRs likely recognizing common antigens via shared CDR3 motifs. The table was pulled from immuneACCESS by TCRdb, which kept in-frame rearrangements only. Such tables lose some clones; where checked, under half of the loss comes from unresolved V genes, and the rest has no known cause. The V and J calls and clone size come from that table; D and trimming were worked out from the DNA. This sample comprises some 60,000 clones, roughly 75% of them detected only once. The leading ten clones occupy 10% to 15% of the sample.

Regarding this clone: Its antigen remains unidentified. No per-base quality is available; no much larger clone lies one base away.

The germline V gene specifies MGHDK as CDR1 and SYGVNS as CDR2. Inclusive of the bounding cysteine and phenylalanine, the CDR3 is 13 residues long. The read is trimmed to its CDR3 DNA, 39 bases read in frame from base 1. V is pared back by 2 bases and J by 8 bases, with 12 bases lying between the germline termini. Per the publication, the time point label means: before anti-PD-1 therapy. For bulk TCRbeta sequencing, genomic DNA was extracted from tumor biopsies or peripheral blood, and input amounts ranged from roughly 550 ng to 6,500 ng. Histologically proven advanced or metastatic basal or squamous cell carcinoma was present in all patients, all of whom were poor candidates for surgical resection. The basal cell carcinoma cohort was made up of around eleven patients, and bulk tumor TCR sequencing was performed for 7 to 9 of these patients.

This receptor was obtained from a human donor with basal cell carcinoma. The chain is encoded by TRBV25-1 joined to TRBJ1-2, with TRBD1 tentatively as D gene (5 bases match). The sample consisted of PBMCs, taken before anti-PD-1 treatment. The nucleotide sequence reads as follows: TGTGCCAGCAGTGAAGGCAGGGTAGACGGCTACACCTTC. Its protein reads: CASSEGRVDGYTF.